This T cell receptor beta chain was profiled in a study of T cells in Graves' hyperthyroidism and ophthalmopathy. Overall study context: Peripheral blood was taken when the disease was first diagnosed, before any treatment began. General study findings and limits: Most clonotypes expanded in thyroid above 0.001 were likewise present in blood.

Lactation, pregnancy, other autoimmune disease or uncontrolled infection led to exclusion of patients. Based on clinical symptoms, serum thyroxine and TRAb, thyroid ultrasound and orbital computed tomography, diagnoses were reached. This clonotype was recorded a few times. Antigen: not known. The ends were cut back, 2 bases at V and 2 bases at J, with 9 bases in the middle. The CDR3 is 15 residues long. TCR beta CDR3 regions were amplified from RNA transcripts. The TCR CDR3 first-round RT-PCR relied on the HTBI primer set. TCRdb independently ran MiXCR on the multiplex PCR reads; one entry per CDR3 protein. The data show approximately 530,000 distinct CDR3 sequences, with 20% seen just once and 45% to 50% held by the top ten.

The chain has TRBV12-3 or TRBV12-4 and TRBJ1-4; tentative D call: TRBD1 (5 bases). The source of this sequence is a man between 40 and 49 years old with Graves' ophthalmopathy. Sequencing input: blood. The CDR3 is CASSLSGDTNEKLFF. The CDR3 bases are TGTGCCAGCAGTTTATCCGGGGACACTAATGAAAAACTGTTTTTT.